These T cell receptor beta chains were read from a single sample in a study of T cell repertoires in cytomegalovirus infection. TCRdb re-analysed the reads in MiXCR, keeping a single row per CDR3 protein. The sample yields 680,000 or so distinct CDR3 sequences, less than 40% seen once. The sequencing input was PBMCs. Source of these receptors: a human donor in good health (CMV status not recorded). Some clones in this sample may be carry-over from other donors' samples. Each CDR3 is given with its conserved first and last residue. D genes are given only for firm matches. Clone size appears in some rows only: once, few, many, or a class for an expanded clone.

d_call	clone_size	j_call	v_call	cdr3_aa	cdr3_nt
-	few	TRBJ1-1	TRBV25-1	CASSETGGMAEAFF	TGTGCCAGCAGTGAAACCGGGGGCATGGCTGAAGCTTTCTTT
TRBD1	-	TRBJ2-7	TRBV12-3/TRBV12-4	CASSSGTGGGEQYF	TGTGCCAGCAGTTCAGGGACAGGGGGCGGGGAGCAGTACTTC
-	-	TRBJ1-3	TRBV19	CASKLGGIDSGNTIYF	TGTGCCAGTAAATTGGGCGGGATTGACTCTGGAAACACCATATATTTT
-	few	TRBJ2-7	TRBV12-3/TRBV12-4	CASSLAAGWIYEQYF	TGTGCCAGCAGTTTAGCCGCGGGCTGGATCTACGAGCAGTACTTC
-	few	TRBJ2-7	TRBV7-9	CASSFDIEQYF	TGTGCCAGCAGCTTCGACATCGAGCAGTACTTC
TRBD1	-	TRBJ1-6	TRBV12-3/TRBV12-4	CASSFLGSGQVNSPLHF	TGTGCCAGCAGTTTCCTCGGGTCGGGACAGGTGAATTCACCCCTCCACTTT
-	-	TRBJ1-2	TRBV12-3/TRBV12-4	CASSFGPGTAYGYTF	-
TRBD2	-	TRBJ2-5	TRBV28	CASSLGTRAGRGRETQYF	TGTGCCAGCAGTTTGGGGACGAGGGCCGGGAGGGGAAGAGAGACCCAGTACTTC
TRBD1	-	TRBJ2-2	TRBV5-1	CASSWDRGGRGGELFF	TGCGCCAGCAGCTGGGACAGGGGCGGCCGCGGAGGGGAGCTGTTTTTT
-	many	TRBJ1-1	TRBV7-9	CASSLGVGGARNTEAFF	TGTGCCAGCTCCCTAGGGGTAGGGGGGGCGAGGAACACTGAAGCTTTCTTT
-	-	TRBJ2-7	TRBV28	CASSLVGAWYEQYF	TGTGCCAGCAGTTTAGTGGGGGCATGGTACGAGCAGTACTTC
-	few	TRBJ2-1	TRBV19	CASSIPIHRSYSYNEQFF	TGTGCCAGTAGTATCCCCATCCATAGATCCTACTCCTACAATGAGCAGTTCTTC
-	-	TRBJ2-1	TRBV7-9	CASSPTASSYNEQFF	TGTGCCAGCAGCCCCACGGCGAGCTCCTACAATGAGCAGTTCTTC
-	few	TRBJ2-1	TRBV18	CASSPEGVPSHEQFF	TGTGCCAGCTCACCTGAAGGGGTCCCGAGCCATGAGCAGTTCTTC
-	-	TRBJ2-1	TRBV12-3/TRBV12-4	CASTQWGNEQFF	TGTGCCAGCACCCAGTGGGGTAATGAGCAGTTCTTC
-	-	TRBJ1-1	TRBV28	CASWRPMNTESFF	TGTGCCAGCTGGCGTCCTATGAACACTGAATCTTTCTTT
-	few	TRBJ1-2	TRBV6-6	CASSYGWGGDGYTF	TGTGCCAGCAGTTACGGATGGGGAGGGGACGGCTACACCTTC
-	-	TRBJ2-5	TRBV6-1	CASRADGTDQETQYF	TGTGCCAGCAGGGCAGATGGGACCGACCAAGAGACCCAGTACTTC
-	-	TRBJ2-7	TRBV28	CASSNLANPYEQYF	TGTGCCAGCAGCAATTTAGCGAACCCCTACGAGCAGTACTTC
-	-	TRBJ2-1	TRBV7-8	CASSFPISPLLENYNEPFF	TGTGCCAGCAGCTTTCCCATTAGTCCGTTACTGGAAAACTACAATGAGCCGTTCTTC
TRBD1	-	TRBJ1-1	TRBV28	CASSSTGQVFMNTEAFF	TGTGCCAGCAGTTCGACGGGACAGGTTTTCATGAACACTGAAGCTTTCTTT
TRBD2	once	TRBJ2-5	TRBV27	CASSFTGGGTQYF	TGTGCCAGCAGTTTTACCGGGGGGGGGACCCAGTACTTC
TRBD1	-	TRBJ1-5	TRBV28	CASSLAHGTGGLLNQPQHF	TGTGCCAGCAGCCTAGCCCACGGGACAGGGGGCTTATTGAATCAGCCCCAGCATTTT
TRBD2	few	TRBJ2-5	TRBV19	CASSLAGGPWETQYF	TGTGCCAGTAGCCTAGCGGGAGGGCCGTGGGAGACCCAGTACTTC
-	-	TRBJ1-1	TRBV2	CATHRWLDTEAFF	TGTGCCACCCACAGGTGGCTGGACACTGAAGCTTTCTTT
-	-	TRBJ2-1	TRBV19	CASSQETGPRSEQFF	TGTGCCAGTAGCCAAGAGACAGGCCCCCGGAGTGAGCAGTTCTTC